Following are 18 T cell receptor beta chains from one sample sequenced in a study of response to subunit inactivated influenza vaccine. MiXCR, run by TCRdb on the RT-PCR reads, gives a single entry per CDR3 protein. The sample lists around 480,000 distinct CDR3 sequences, approximately 15% seen once, with approximately 3% in the top ten. Here the sequenced sample was CD4+ T cells sorted from PBMCs, taken less than 30 months after vaccination. Receptors originate from a man in his fifties or sixties who received an inactivated influenza vaccine.

This clonotype has a handful of counts. V and J are TRBV20-1 and TRBJ1-5; 8 bases are a match to TRBD1. CDR3 length: 14 residues. Trimming took 3 bases from V and 3 from J; bases not matched to a gene: 4. The germline V gene has CDR1 DFQATT and CDR2 SNEGSKA (reference sequence). The CDR3 sequence: CSASPGGPNQPQHF. The CDR3 DNA sequence: TGCAGTGCTAGTCCAGGGGGCCCCAATCAGCCCCAGCATTTT.

Concerning this clonotype: A junction boundary mismatches the germline segment, possibly from a read error. The rearrangement uses TRBV14 and TRBJ2-1; 12 positions agree with TRBD2. The germline V gene encodes CDR1 SGHDN and CDR2 FVKESK. The CDR3 has 18 amino acids. For the CDR3, the DNA is TGTGCCAGCAGCCAGACTAGCGGGAGAGGGGGCCCGTTGGATGAGCAGTTCTTT. This sequence encodes CASSQTSGRGGPLDEQFF.

This clonotype was counted between two and nine times. The rearrangement joins TRBV11-1 to TRBJ2-1; TRBD2 aligns across 8 bases. V was clipped by 5 bases and J by 0 bases; unmatched bases: 18. The CDR3 is made up of 20 amino acids. Germline V gene lookup returns CDR1 SGHAT and CDR2 FQDESV (reference sequence). DNA for the CDR3: TGTGCCAGCAGCGTTCCGGTTGGGCGGGGGGCCCACAGCTCCTACAATGAGCAGTTCTTC. Translating gives CASSVPVGRGAHSSYNEQFF.

This clonotype was seen more than once but under ten times. This chain links TRBV20-1 with TRBJ2-7; D is possibly TRBD1 or TRBD2 (5 bases each). CDR1 and CDR2 (germline): DFQATT, SNEGSKA (reference sequence). The CDR3 runs 13 residues. V shed 4 bases and J shed 2 bases, with 12 bases lying between them. In DNA form, the CDR3 reads TGCAGTGCTATACGGGACCGCGCCTACGAGCAGTACTTC. It translates to CSAIRDRAYEQYF.

J is TRBJ1-4 and V is TRBV20-1; possible D gene TRBD1, 6 bases. The CDR3 length is 12 residues. CDR1 and CDR2 from the germline V gene are DFQATT and SNEGSKA (reference sequence). Trimming cost V 6 bases and J 7 bases, with 12 bases left between them. The CDR3 region is CSATGQVEKLFF. The CDR3 DNA sequence: TGCAGTGCAACGGGACAAGTTGAAAAACTGTTTTTT.

The chain uses TRBV11-2 and TRBJ2-2, with 8 nucleotides matching TRBD1. V was pared by 6 bases and J by 1 base, with 7 bases of the junction left unmatched. The germline V gene has CDR1 SGHAT and CDR2 FQNNGV. CDR3 size: 16 residues. The CDR3 nucleotides are TGTGCCAGCAGGCATACTGACAGGGGGAACACCGGGGAGCTGTTTTTT. The encoded protein is CASRHTDRGNTGELFF.

This clonotype has only a few counts. This chain joins TRBV7-9 and TRBJ2-5; D is uncertain. V was shortened by 0 bases and J by 6 bases, with 11 bases between the two germline ends. The germline gives CDR1 SEHNR, CDR2 FQNEAQ (reference sequence). The CDR3 is 14 residues long. This chain's CDR3 is CASSLAHRPKTQYF. The CDR3 region has the DNA TGTGCCAGCAGCTTAGCCCACCGCCCGAAGACCCAGTACTTC.

V is TRBV7-9 and J is TRBJ2-1; possible D gene TRBD2, 5 bases. The ends were cut back, 6 bases at V and 7 bases at J, with 13 bases in the middle. The germline gives CDR1 SEHNR, CDR2 FQNEAQ (reference sequence). The length of the CDR3 is 13 residues. DNA for the CDR3: TGTGCCAGCAGATCGGACTTGAGGAATGAGCAGTTCTTC. As protein: CASRSDLRNEQFF.

This clonotype occurred a few times. The rearrangement links TRBV5-1 to TRBJ2-7, with a tentative D call TRBD2 (6 bases). V was shortened by 1 base and J by 2 bases, with 13 bases between the two germline ends. The CDR3 has 15 residues. Germline V CDR1 and CDR2: SGHRS, YFSETQ. CDR3 loop: CASSLRPGEAYEQYF. The CDR3 coding sequence is TGCGCCAGCAGCTTGAGGCCGGGAGAGGCCTACGAGCAGTACTTC.

The rearrangement joins TRBV12-3 or TRBV12-4 to TRBJ1-2, with TRBD1 matching 10 bases. The CDR3 has 14 amino acids. Trimming cost V 6 bases and J 3 bases; bases outside gene matches: 4. In DNA form, the CDR3 reads TGTGCCAGCAGCCCGGGGACAGGGGACTATGGCTACACCTTC. Encoded protein: CASSPGTGDYGYTF.

This clonotype was seen many times. This rearrangement joins TRBV20-1 to TRBJ2-1, with 8 positions matching TRBD2. Trimming at V came to 1 base and at J to 6 bases, leaving 5 bases not matched to a gene. Germline V CDR1 and CDR2: DFQATT, SNEGSKA (reference sequence). The CDR3 has 14 amino acids. The CDR3 nucleotides are TGCAGTGCTAGAGTCAGCGGGGGCCCCAATGAGCAGTTCTTC. Translation: CSARVSGGPNEQFF.

The CDR3 reads CASSQIFNSGIEKLFF. CDR3 nucleotide sequence: TGTGCCAGCAGCCAAATCTTCAACTCTGGGATTGAAAAACTGTTTTTT. The V gene is TRBV3-1, the J gene TRBJ1-4; D gene ambiguous. The CDR3 has 16 amino acids. Germline V gene lookup returns CDR1 LGHDT and CDR2 YNNKEL (reference sequence). V lost 2 bases and J lost 7, with 17 bases in between.

To note about this clonotype: Being one base from a much bigger clone, this may be a read error. The CDR3 carries no conserved terminal phenylalanine or tryptophan, so it likely arises from a read error. V and J are TRBV10-3 and TRBJ1-1; 7 bases line up with TRBD1. The V gene end was trimmed by 6 bases and the J gene end by 0 bases; junction bases not matched to a gene: 7. CDR3 length: 15 residues. Germline V gives CDR1 ENHRY, CDR2 SYGVKD. This CDR3 reads CAISRTGDLNTEAFL. In DNA, the CDR3 is TGTGCCATCAGCAGGACAGGCGATTTGAACACTGAAGCTTTCTTA.

This clonotype turned up a few times. The V call is TRBV20-1, the J call TRBJ2-7; D is unresolved. Trimming took off 5 bases at V and 2 bases at J, with 13 bases between the two ends. Germline V lookup: CDR1 DFQATT, CDR2 SNEGSKA (reference sequence). This CDR3 has 13 residues. CDR3 nucleotide sequence: TGCAGTGCTTCCTTGGGGTCTACCTACGAGCAGTACTTC. Its translation is CSASLGSTYEQYF.

This chain uses TRBV6-1 with TRBJ2-1; 14 bases map to TRBD2. Germline V gene lookup returns CDR1 MNHNS and CDR2 SASEGT. V dropped 6 bases and J dropped 9; count of bases not matched to a gene: 4. The CDR3 loop spans 14 amino acids. For the CDR3, the DNA is TGTGCCAGCAGCCCGGGACTAGCGGGAGTTGAGCAGTTCTTC. Translating it yields CASSPGLAGVEQFF.

This rearrangement joins TRBV9 to TRBJ2-7; D perhaps matches TRBD2 (6 bases). The CDR3 is made up of 16 amino acids. Germline V CDR1 and CDR2: SGDLS, YYNGEE. Trimming left V 1 base short and J 3 bases short, with 17 bases between. The CDR3 bases are TGTGCCAGCAGCGTATTAAGGAGGGACTCATTCTACGAGCAGTACTTC. Translated, it gives CASSVLRRDSFYEQYF. The full variable domain, in which reference TRBV9 and TRBJ2-7 provide the parts outside the CDR3, is DSGVTQTPKHLITATGQRVTLRCSPRSGDLSVYWYQQSLDQGLQFLIQYYNGEERAKGNILERFSAQQFPDLHSELNLSSLELGDSALYFCASSVLRRDSFYEQYFGPGTRLTVT.

This clonotype appeared a few times. This chain joins TRBV6-1 and TRBJ1-4; 12 bases match TRBD1. The CDR3 loop spans 17 amino acids. The trim removed 7 bases at V and 7 bases at J, leaving 13 bases unmatched. The V gene's germline CDR1 is MNHNS and CDR2 SASEGT. The CDR3 protein is CASNAPGQGAGGEKLFF. The DNA for the CDR3 is TGTGCCAGCAACGCACCGGGACAGGGGGCAGGGGGTGAAAAACTGTTTTTT.

This clonotype was detected a few times. The rearrangement joins TRBV15 to TRBJ2-3, with D maybe TRBD1 (6 bases). The germline gives CDR1 LNHNV, CDR2 YYDKDF (reference sequence). Trimming removed 5 bases from V and 0 bases from J, with 12 bases in between. The CDR3 is 15 residues long. The CDR3 is CATSPWTVSTDTQYF. In nucleotides, the CDR3 is TGTGCCACCAGCCCATGGACAGTAAGCACAGATACGCAGTATTTT.